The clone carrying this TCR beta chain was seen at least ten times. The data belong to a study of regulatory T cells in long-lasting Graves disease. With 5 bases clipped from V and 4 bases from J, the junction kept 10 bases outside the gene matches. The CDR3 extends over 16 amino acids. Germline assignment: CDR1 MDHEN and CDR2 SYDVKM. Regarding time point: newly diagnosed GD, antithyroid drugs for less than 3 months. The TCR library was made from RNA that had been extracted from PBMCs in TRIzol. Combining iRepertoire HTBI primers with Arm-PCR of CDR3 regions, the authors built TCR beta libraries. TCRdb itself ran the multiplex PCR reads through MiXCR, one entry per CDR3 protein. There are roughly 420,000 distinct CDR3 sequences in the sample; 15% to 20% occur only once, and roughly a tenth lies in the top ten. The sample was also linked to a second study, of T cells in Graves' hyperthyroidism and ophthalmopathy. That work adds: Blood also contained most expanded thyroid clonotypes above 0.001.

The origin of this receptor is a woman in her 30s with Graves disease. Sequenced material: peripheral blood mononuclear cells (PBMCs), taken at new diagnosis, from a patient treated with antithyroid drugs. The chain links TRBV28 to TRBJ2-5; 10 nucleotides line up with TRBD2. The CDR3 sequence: CASSPEGTSDGETQYF. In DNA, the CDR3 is TGTGCCAGCAGTCCCGAGGGGACTAGCGACGGAGAGACCCAGTACTTC.